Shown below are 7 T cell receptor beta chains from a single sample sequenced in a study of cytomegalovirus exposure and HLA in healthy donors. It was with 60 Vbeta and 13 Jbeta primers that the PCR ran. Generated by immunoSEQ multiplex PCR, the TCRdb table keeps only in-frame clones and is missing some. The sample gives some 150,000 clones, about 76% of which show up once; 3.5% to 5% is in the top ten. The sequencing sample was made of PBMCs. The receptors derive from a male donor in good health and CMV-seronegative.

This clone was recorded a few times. As DNA, the CDR3 is TGCGCCAGCAGCCAGGGACAGATCTCTGGGGCCAACGTCCTGACTTTC. Translated, it gives CASSQGQISGANVLTF. This rearrangement joins TRBV4-1 to TRBJ2-6, with 7 nucleotides matching TRBD1. The junction had 2 bases not matched to a gene; V was cut back by 3 bases and J by 0 bases. Germline V lookup: CDR1 MGHRA, CDR2 YSYEKL. CDR3 length: 16 amino acids.

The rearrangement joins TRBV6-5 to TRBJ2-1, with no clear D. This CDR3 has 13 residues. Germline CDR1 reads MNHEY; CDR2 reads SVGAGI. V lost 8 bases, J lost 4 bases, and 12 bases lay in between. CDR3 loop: CASRLANYNEQFF. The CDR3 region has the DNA TGTGCCAGCCGACTGGCCAATTACAATGAGCAGTTCTTC.

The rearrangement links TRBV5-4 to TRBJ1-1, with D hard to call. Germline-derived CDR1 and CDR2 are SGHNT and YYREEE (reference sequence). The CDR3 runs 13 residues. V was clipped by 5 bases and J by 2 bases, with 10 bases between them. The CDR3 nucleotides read TGTGCCAGCAGACTAGCGCGAAACACTGAAGCTTTCTTT. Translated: CASRLARNTEAFF. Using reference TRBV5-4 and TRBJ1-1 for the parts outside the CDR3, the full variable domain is ETGVTQSPTHLIKTRGQQVTLRCSSQSGHNTVSWYQQALGQGPQFIFQYYREEENGRGNFPPRFSGLQFPNYSSELNVNALELDDSALYLCASRLARNTEAFFGQGTRLTVV.

The CDR3 loop reads CASSLTADQETQYF. CDR3 nucleotide sequence: TGTGCCAGCAGCTTAACAGCGGATCAAGAGACCCAGTACTTC. J is TRBJ2-5 and V is TRBV7-3, with D perhaps TRBD2 (5 bases). The CDR3 spans 14 residues. V lost 0 bases and J lost 2, with 7 bases in between. Germline lookup yields CDR1 SGHTA and CDR2 FQGTGA.

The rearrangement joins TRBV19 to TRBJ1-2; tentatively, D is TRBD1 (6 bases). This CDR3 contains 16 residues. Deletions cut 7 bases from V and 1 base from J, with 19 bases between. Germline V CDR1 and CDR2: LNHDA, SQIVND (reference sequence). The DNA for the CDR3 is TGTGCCAGTACCCCCGGGGCGAGACAGGTTAACTATGGCTACACCTTC. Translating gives CASTPGARQVNYGYTF.

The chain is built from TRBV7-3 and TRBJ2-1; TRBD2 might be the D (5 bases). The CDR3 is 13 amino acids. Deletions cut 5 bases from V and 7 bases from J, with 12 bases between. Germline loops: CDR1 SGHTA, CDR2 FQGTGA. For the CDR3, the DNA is TGTGCCAGCAGCCCGGCCGCGGGTAATGAGCAGTTCTTC. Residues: CASSPAAGNEQFF.

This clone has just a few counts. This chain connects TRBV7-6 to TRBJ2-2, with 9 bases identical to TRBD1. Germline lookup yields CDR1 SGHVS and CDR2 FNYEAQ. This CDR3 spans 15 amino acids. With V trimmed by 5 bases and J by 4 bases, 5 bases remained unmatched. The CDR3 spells CASSRGQGSTGELFF. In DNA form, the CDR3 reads TGTGCCAGCAGCCGGGGACAGGGAAGCACCGGGGAGCTGTTTTTT.